The sequence of this T cell receptor delta chain was determined in a study of gamma delta lymphoproliferative disorders and STAT genes. Sequencing used genomic DNA taken from PBMCs of patients and controls. CDR1 and CDR2 (germline): TSWWSYY, QGS. The CDR3 is 28 amino acids. The J segment lost 0 bases and the V segment lost 3 bases, leaving 40 bases of the junction unmatched. TCRdb re-called the multiplex PCR reads with CATT. The data hold under 2,000 delta-chain clones, with around 2.9% observed a single time. Concerning this clone itself: This probably arose from a read error, given a far larger clone one base away.

Sequenced: blood. The receptor's source is a human donor in good health. The J gene is TRDJ1, the V gene TRDV1, with TRDD3 matching over 10 bases. The CDR3 DNA follows: TGTGCTCTTGGGGATGGCGGCCTTCGCCTAATTTGGTTAGTGGGGGATACAATTCGTCCGATTTACACCGATAAACTCATCTTT. It specifies CALGDGGLRLIWLVGDTIRPIYTDKLIF.